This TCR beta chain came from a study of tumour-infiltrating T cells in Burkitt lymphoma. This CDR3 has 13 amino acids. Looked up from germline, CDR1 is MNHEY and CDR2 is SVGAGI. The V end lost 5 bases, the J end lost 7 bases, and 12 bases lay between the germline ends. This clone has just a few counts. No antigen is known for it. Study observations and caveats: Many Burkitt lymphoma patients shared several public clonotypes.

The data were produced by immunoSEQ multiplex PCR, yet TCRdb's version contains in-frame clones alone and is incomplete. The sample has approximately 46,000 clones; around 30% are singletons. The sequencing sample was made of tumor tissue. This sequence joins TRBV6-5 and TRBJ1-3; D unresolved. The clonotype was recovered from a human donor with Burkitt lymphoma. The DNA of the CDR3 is TGTGCCAGCAGTCAACTCATTGGGAACACCATATATTTT. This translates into CASSQLIGNTIYF.